Shown below are 26 T cell receptor beta chains from a single sample sequenced in a study of blood T cell repertoires in COVID-19. Repertoires were generated with immunoSEQ multiplex PCR, while TCRdb's copy carries only in-frame clones and drops some. The sample lists 200,000 to 250,000 clones, around 85% occurring once. Source material: peripheral blood. The receptors here all came from a woman aged 35 to 49 with active or convalescent COVID-19.

This clone was picked up many times. The V and J genes are TRBV20-1 and TRBJ1-5, with 8 bases that match TRBD1. Unmatched junction bases numbered 6, after V lost 3 bases and J lost 2 bases. Germline assignment: CDR1 DFQATT and CDR2 SNEGSKA (reference sequence). This CDR3 spans 15 amino acids. The DNA of the CDR3 is TGCAGTGCTAGTCGTCCGACAGGGGGCAATCAGCCCCAGCATTTT. Translating it yields CSASRPTGGNQPQHF.

In this sample, this clone turned up a few times. This chain connects TRBV29-1 to TRBJ2-3; 7 bases are shared with TRBD1. Germline lookup yields CDR1 SQVTM and CDR2 ANQGSEA. CDR3 length: 14 residues. V lost 6 bases to trimming and J lost 4 bases; unmatched junction nucleotides: 10. The CDR3 loop is CSVHKDRFPDTQYF. CDR3 nucleotides: TGCAGCGTCCACAAGGACAGGTTTCCAGATACGCAGTATTTT.

This clone was observed a handful of times. CDR3 DNA: TGCAGCGTTGAAGGCGGGGTCCGAACCGGGGAGCTGTTTTTT. Translated, it gives CSVEGGVRTGELFF. The J gene is TRBJ2-2, the V gene TRBV29-1, with TRBD2 as a possible D gene (6 bases). Germline V gene lookup returns CDR1 SQVTM and CDR2 ANQGSEA. CDR3 length: 14 residues. V was cut by 1 base and J by 5 bases, with 11 bases left in between.

V gene TRBV6-6 combines with J gene TRBJ2-2; 14 nucleotides agree with TRBD2. Germline trimming cut 5 bases from V and 1 base from J; bases unmatched to any gene: 9. The CDR3 spans 19 residues. From germline, CDR1 is MNHNY and CDR2 SVGAGI (reference sequence). DNA of the CDR3: TGTGCCAGCAGTCGTGGACTAGCGGGGGGCCAAGGGAACACCGGGGAGCTGTTTTTT. Its protein is CASSRGLAGGQGNTGELFF.

The V call is TRBV6-6, the J call TRBJ1-2; 11 bases fit TRBD1. Germline CDR1 reads MNHNY; CDR2 reads SVGAGI (reference sequence). V lost 5 bases, J lost 9 bases, and 8 bases stayed unmatched. The CDR3 runs to 14 residues. The CDR3 loop is CASSLHGQGARYTF. The CDR3, as DNA: TGTGCCAGCAGTCTCCACGGACAGGGGGCTCGCTACACCTTC.

The chain joins TRBV5-6 to TRBJ2-7; D call uncertain. This CDR3 comprises 14 residues. CDR1 and CDR2 (germline): SGHDT, YYEEEE. Trimming took 4 bases from V and 6 from J, leaving 17 bases between them. In DNA form, the CDR3 reads TGTGCCAGCAGCCTTCCGGGTGTATTGGGCGAGCAGTACGTC. Translating gives CASSLPGVLGEQYV.

A few counts support this clone. This chain uses TRBV29-1 with TRBJ1-2; D is unclear. The CDR3 totals 15 residues. CDR1 is SQVTM, CDR2 ANQGSEA, per germline. The V and J ends lost 6 bases and 4 bases respectively, with 21 bases between them. DNA for the CDR3: TGCAGCGTCGGAGGCTGGGGTCTGTCCCTCTATGGCTACACCTTC. Translated: CSVGGWGLSLYGYTF.

The J gene is TRBJ1-1, the V gene TRBV28, with TRBD1 matching over 7 bases. V dropped 3 bases and J dropped 11; count of bases not matched to a gene: 18. This CDR3 region has 16 residues. The V gene's germline CDR1 is MDHEN and CDR2 SYDVKM. CDR3 amino acids: CASSLNVGQTAIWAFF. The CDR3, as DNA: TGTGCCAGCAGTTTGAATGTGGGACAGACTGCGATATGGGCTTTCTTT.

The chain couples TRBV21-1 to TRBJ1-5. TRBV21-1 is a documented pseudogene. CDR3 size: 17 residues. The CDR3 protein is CASSPTDPVRGNQPQHF. The CDR3 region has the DNA TGTGCCAGCAGCCCCACTGACCCGGTTCGGGGCAATCAGCCCCAGCATTTT.

This clone is a singleton in its sample. This chain connects TRBV28 to TRBJ1-2; 12 bases are shared with TRBD1. V dropped 3 bases and J dropped 5; count of bases not matched to a gene: 7. The CDR3 has 16 residues. CDR1 is MDHEN and CDR2 is SYDVKM in the germline V gene. The CDR3 coding sequence is TGTGCCAGCAGTTTGGGACAGGGGGCGCCTGGGTATGGCTACACCTTC. This sequence encodes CASSLGQGAPGYGYTF.

The chain joins TRBV25-1 to TRBJ1-2, with 7 bases that match TRBD1. Germline V CDR1 and CDR2: MGHDK, SYGVNS. The CDR3 contains 18 residues. The V and J ends lost 3 bases and 0 bases, in that order; junction bases with no gene match: 13. The CDR3 protein is CASSDNKLGTDTNYGYTF. The CDR3 DNA is TGTGCCAGCAGTGATAACAAGTTGGGGACAGACACTAACTATGGCTACACCTTC.

This chain links TRBV4-2 with TRBJ1-6, with D tentatively TRBD1 (6 bases). Germline loops: CDR1 LGHNA, CDR2 YNFKEQ. The CDR3 has 15 residues. V lost 0 bases to trimming and J lost 10 bases, with 13 bases between them. The CDR3 nucleotides are TGTGCCAGCAGCCAAGAAGGGGGGGCAGGGTCACCCCTCCACTTT. It yields the protein CASSQEGGAGSPLHF.

The chain joins TRBV6-4 to TRBJ2-3, with TRBD2 matching over 8 bases. From germline, CDR1 is MRHNA and CDR2 SNTAGT. The V segment lost 2 bases and the J segment 5 bases; nucleotides outside the gene matches: 6. The CDR3 extends over 15 amino acids. The CDR3 here is CASSDGGGPKDTQYF. The CDR3 DNA is TGTGCCAGCAGTGACGGCGGGGGGCCAAAAGATACGCAGTATTTT.

This clone was detected once. V usage is TRBV3-1 (or the pseudogene TRBV3-2) and J usage is TRBJ1-2; no definite D call. With 4 bases removed from V and 2 bases from J, the gap between germline ends came to 8 bases. The CDR3 is 13 amino acids. Germline V gene lookup returns CDR1 LGHDT and CDR2 YNNKEL (reference sequence). The CDR3 DNA is TGTGCCAGCAGCCCTACCGGGAACTATGGCTACACCTTC. This sequence encodes CASSPTGNYGYTF.

This clone was recorded a few times. The V call is TRBV5-1, the J call TRBJ1-5; D is uncertain. From germline, CDR1 is SGHRS and CDR2 YFSETQ. V was shortened by 0 bases and J by 4 bases, with 5 bases between the two germline ends. The CDR3 is 13 residues long. CDR3 residues: CASSLDSNQPQHF. In DNA form, the CDR3 reads TGCGCCAGCAGCTTGGACAGTAATCAGCCCCAGCATTTT.

CDR3 amino acids: CASSSGQGAYEQYF. DNA of the CDR3: TGCGCCAGCAGCTCCGGGCAGGGGGCCTACGAGCAGTACTTC. The rearrangement links TRBV5-1 to TRBJ2-7, with 7 bases identical to TRBD1. The CDR3 sequence is 14 residues long. J lost 2 bases, V lost 3 bases, and 5 bases had no gene match. The germline CDR1 and CDR2 sequences are SGHRS and YFSETQ.

V usage is TRBV6-5 and J usage is TRBJ1-5; 11 bases match TRBD1. V lost 6 bases to trimming and J lost 7 bases; unmatched junction nucleotides: 8. The CDR3 spans 15 residues. Germline CDR1 and CDR2: MNHEY and SVGAGI. Here the CDR3 DNA reads TGTGCCAGCAGCCTGGGACAGGGGGTGAACCAGCCCCAGCATTTT. This gives the protein CASSLGQGVNQPQHF.

V gene TRBV19 combines with J gene TRBJ2-5, with D perhaps matching TRBD1 (5 bases). Germline V gene lookup returns CDR1 LNHDA and CDR2 SQIVND (reference sequence). This CDR3 is 16 amino acids long. Trimming left V 3 bases short and J 2 bases short, with 16 bases between. CDR3 sequence (DNA): TGTGCCAGTAGTATGGTGACAGCAATGATTCAAGAGACCCAGTACTTC. This translates into CASSMVTAMIQETQYF.

This clone was detected many times. This rearrangement joins TRBV5-1 to TRBJ2-2; D not resolved. The CDR3 totals 15 residues. Per germline, CDR1 SGHRS and CDR2 YFSETQ. V lost 3 bases and J 6 bases, leaving 15 bases between the germline ends. The CDR3 region is CASSSTPASPGELFF. DNA for the CDR3: TGCGCCAGCAGCTCCACGCCAGCTAGTCCCGGGGAGCTGTTTTTT.

A single count supports this clone. The chain links TRBV11-1 to TRBJ2-2; maybe TRBD1 (7 bases). Trimming shortened V by 6 bases and J by 7 bases, and 9 bases separated the two germline ends. The CDR3 consists of 12 residues. Germline-derived CDR1 and CDR2 are SGHAT and FQDESV (reference sequence). The CDR3 nucleotides are TGTGCCAGCAGGCGGGACAGCGGGGAGCTGTTTTTT. Protein product: CASRRDSGELFF.

The gene calls are TRBV18 and TRBJ2-6; 9 nucleotides line up with TRBD1. The V and J ends lost 3 bases and 2 bases, in that order; junction bases with no gene match: 8. Germline lookup yields CDR1 KGHSH and CDR2 LQKENI. The CDR3 has 18 amino acids. The CDR3 sequence: CASSPVTGGEPGANVLTF. In nucleotides, the CDR3 is TGTGCCAGCTCACCGGTCACAGGGGGCGAACCTGGGGCCAACGTCCTGACTTTC.

This chain uses TRBV19 with TRBJ1-1; D is unresolved. This CDR3 contains 12 residues. V lost 6 bases and J lost 7, with 12 bases in between. Per the germline V gene, CDR1 is LNHDA and CDR2 is SQIVND (reference sequence). In DNA form, the CDR3 reads TGTGCCAGTAGCAATACGCCGGTTGAAGCTTTCTTT. Protein sequence: CASSNTPVEAFF.

J is TRBJ1-5 and V is TRBV24-1, with 7 bases matching TRBD1. The germline V gene encodes CDR1 KGHDR and CDR2 SFDVKD. V shed 4 bases and J 4 bases; nucleotides not matched to a gene: 6. CDR3 length: 15 residues. CDR3 coding DNA: TGTGCCACCAGTGAAGGGACAGTTATTAATCAGCCCCAGCATTTT. As protein: CATSEGTVINQPQHF.

This clone came up a few times. The chain recombines TRBV23-1 with TRBJ1-5; TRBD1 aligns across 9 bases. TRBV23-1 belongs to the ORF category, with a function that is uncertain. The CDR3 consists of 19 residues. V dropped 4 bases and J dropped 1; count of bases not matched to a gene: 14. The chain's CDR3 is CASSPWDRVVRSSNQPQHF. The CDR3 nucleotides read TGCGCCAGCAGTCCGTGGGACAGGGTAGTTCGTTCGAGCAATCAGCCCCAGCATTTT.

This clone was counted a few times. V gene TRBV3-1 (or the pseudogene TRBV3-2) combines with J gene TRBJ1-1, with 10 bases fitting TRBD1. CDR1 and CDR2 from the germline V gene are LGHDT and YNNKEL (reference sequence). The CDR3 length is 13 residues. The J segment lost 13 bases and the V segment lost 4 bases, leaving 9 bases of the junction unmatched. The CDR3 reads CASSPWDRGGVFF. In DNA form, the CDR3 reads TGTGCCAGCAGCCCCTGGGACAGGGGAGGGGTTTTCTTT.

At least ten counts were recorded for this clone. CDR3 DNA sequence: TGTGCCAGCAGCTACCGACCAGGGTTGGGATATGGCTACACCTTC. Protein product: CASSYRPGLGYGYTF. V and J are TRBV27 and TRBJ1-2, with D maybe TRBD1 (5 bases). The CDR3 runs to 15 residues. CDR1 and CDR2 (germline): MNHEY, SMNVEV (reference sequence). With 6 bases removed from V and 5 bases from J, the gap between germline ends came to 19 bases.